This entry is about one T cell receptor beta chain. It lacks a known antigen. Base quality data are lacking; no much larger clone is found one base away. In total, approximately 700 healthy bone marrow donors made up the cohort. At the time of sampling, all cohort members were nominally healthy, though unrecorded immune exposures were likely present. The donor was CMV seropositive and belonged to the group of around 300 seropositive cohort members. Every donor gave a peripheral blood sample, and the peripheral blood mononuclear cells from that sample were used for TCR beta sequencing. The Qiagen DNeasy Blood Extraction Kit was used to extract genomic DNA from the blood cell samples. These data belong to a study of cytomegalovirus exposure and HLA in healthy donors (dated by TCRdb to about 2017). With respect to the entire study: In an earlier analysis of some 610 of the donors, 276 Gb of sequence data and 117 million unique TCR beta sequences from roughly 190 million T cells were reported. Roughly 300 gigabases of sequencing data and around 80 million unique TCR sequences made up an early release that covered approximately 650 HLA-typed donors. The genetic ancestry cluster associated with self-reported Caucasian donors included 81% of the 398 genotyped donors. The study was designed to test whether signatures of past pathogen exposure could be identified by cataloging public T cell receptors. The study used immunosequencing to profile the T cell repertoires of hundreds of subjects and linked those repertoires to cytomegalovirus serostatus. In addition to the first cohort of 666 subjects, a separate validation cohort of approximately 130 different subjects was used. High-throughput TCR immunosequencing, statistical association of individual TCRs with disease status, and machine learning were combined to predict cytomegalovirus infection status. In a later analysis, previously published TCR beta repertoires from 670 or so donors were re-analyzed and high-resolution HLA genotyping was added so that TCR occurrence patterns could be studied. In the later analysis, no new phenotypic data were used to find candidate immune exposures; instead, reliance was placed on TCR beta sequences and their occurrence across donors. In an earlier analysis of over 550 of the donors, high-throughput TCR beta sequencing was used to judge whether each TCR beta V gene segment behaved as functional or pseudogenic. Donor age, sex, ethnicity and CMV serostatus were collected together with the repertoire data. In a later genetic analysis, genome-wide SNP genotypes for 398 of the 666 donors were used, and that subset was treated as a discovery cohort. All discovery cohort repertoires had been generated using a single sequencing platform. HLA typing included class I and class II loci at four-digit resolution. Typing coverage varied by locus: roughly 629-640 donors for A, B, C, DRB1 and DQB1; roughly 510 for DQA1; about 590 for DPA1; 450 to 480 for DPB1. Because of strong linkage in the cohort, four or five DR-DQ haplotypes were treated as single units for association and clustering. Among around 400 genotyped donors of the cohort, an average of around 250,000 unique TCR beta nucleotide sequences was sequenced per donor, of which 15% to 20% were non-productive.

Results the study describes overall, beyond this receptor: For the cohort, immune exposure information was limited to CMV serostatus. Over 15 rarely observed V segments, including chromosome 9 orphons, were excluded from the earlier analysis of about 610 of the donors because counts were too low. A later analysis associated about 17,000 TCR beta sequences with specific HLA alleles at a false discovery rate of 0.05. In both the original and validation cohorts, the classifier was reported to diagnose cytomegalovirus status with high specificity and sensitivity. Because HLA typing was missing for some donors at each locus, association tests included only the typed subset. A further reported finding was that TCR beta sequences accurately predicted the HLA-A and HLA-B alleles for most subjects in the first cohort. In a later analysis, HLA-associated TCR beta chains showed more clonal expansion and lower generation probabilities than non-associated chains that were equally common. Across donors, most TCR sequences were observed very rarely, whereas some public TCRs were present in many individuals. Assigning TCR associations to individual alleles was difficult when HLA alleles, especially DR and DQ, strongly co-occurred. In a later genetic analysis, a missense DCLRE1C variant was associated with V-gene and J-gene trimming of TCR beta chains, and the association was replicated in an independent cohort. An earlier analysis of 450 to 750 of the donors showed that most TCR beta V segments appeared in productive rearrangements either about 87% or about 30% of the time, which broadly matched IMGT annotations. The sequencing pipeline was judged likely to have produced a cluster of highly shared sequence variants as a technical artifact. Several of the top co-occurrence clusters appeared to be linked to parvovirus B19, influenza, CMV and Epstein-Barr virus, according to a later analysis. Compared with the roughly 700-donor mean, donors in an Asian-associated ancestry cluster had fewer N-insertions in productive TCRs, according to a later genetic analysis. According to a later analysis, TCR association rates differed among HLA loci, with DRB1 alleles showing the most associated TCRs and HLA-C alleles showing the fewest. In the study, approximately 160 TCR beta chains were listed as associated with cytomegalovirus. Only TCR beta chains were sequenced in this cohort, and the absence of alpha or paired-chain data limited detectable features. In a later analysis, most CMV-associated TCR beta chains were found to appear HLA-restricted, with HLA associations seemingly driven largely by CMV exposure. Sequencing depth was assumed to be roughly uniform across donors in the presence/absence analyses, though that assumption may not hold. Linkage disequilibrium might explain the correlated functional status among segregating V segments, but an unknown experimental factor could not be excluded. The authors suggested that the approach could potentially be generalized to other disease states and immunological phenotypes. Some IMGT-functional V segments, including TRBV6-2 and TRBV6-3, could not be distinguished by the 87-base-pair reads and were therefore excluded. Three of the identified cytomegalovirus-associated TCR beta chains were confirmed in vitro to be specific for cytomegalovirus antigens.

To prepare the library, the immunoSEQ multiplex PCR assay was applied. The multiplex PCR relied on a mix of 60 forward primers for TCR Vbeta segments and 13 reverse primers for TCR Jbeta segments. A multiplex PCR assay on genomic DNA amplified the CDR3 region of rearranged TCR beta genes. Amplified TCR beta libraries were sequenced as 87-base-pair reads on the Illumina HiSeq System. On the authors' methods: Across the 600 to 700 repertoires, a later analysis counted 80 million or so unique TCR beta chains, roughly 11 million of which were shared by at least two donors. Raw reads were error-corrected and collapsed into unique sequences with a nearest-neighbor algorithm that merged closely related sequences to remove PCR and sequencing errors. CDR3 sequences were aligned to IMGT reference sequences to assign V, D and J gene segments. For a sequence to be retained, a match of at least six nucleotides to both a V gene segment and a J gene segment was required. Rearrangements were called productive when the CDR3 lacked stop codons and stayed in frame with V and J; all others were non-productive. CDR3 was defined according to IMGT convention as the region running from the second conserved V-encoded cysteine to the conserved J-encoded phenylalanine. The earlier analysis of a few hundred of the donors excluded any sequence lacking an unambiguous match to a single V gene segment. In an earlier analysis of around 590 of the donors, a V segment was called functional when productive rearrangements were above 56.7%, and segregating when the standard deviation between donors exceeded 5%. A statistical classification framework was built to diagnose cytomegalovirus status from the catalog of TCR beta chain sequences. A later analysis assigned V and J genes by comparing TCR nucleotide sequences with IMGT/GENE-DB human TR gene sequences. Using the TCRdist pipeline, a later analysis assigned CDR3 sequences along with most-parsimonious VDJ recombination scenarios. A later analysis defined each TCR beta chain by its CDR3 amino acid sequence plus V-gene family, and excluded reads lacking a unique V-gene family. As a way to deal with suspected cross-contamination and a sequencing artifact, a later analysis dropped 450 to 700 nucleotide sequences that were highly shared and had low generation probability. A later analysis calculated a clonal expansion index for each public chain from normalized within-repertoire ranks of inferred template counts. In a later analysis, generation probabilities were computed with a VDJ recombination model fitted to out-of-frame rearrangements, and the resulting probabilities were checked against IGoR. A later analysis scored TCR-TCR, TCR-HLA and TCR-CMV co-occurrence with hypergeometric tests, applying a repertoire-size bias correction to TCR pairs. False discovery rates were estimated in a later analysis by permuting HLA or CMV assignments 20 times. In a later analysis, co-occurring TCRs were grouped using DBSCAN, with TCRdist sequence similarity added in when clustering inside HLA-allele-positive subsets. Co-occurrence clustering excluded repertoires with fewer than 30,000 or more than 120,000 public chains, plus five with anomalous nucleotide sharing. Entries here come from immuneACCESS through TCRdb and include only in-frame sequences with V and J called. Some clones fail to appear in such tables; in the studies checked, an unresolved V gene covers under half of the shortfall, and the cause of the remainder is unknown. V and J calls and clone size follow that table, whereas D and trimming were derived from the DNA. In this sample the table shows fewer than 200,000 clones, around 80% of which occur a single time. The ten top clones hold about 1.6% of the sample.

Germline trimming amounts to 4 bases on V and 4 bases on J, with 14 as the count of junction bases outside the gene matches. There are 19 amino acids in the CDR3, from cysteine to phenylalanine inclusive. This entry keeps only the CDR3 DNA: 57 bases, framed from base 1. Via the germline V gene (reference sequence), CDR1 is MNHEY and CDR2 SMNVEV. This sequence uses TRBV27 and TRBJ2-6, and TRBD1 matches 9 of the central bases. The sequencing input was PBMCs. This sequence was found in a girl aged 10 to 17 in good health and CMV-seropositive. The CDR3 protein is CASSSYITGGAGGANVLTF. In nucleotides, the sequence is TGTGCCAGCAGTTCGTATATTACAGGGGGCGCGGGAGGGGCCAACGTCCTGACTTTC.